This entry features one T cell receptor beta chain sequence. Its binding antigen is unknown. There are no base qualities to consult, and no much larger clone falls within one base. The immunoSEQ hsTCRB assay version 4, run in survey mode, was used to sequence TCRbeta repertoires from genomic DNA. Genomic DNA was diluted to around 10 ng/uL, using up to 1 ug per sample for TCRbeta sequencing. The original pipeline was this. ImmunoSeq Analyzer 3.0 was used for analysis of TCRbeta data, and diversity was computed on productive nucleotide rearrangements. The improved Chao index was used to estimate lower-bound TCR diversity, and the Gini coefficient was used to estimate clonality using the Immunarch R package. Different nucleotide rearrangements encoding the same CDR3beta amino acid sequence were counted as distinct clonotypes. TCRbeta sequences significantly enriched in antigen-responding cells relative to anti-CD3/anti-CD28-activated cells were identified by differential abundance analysis. Using predicted peptide-MHC specificity as the basis, GLIPH2 grouped TCRs into clusters, both for each participant individually and for the merged data sets that combined participants. Here the immuneACCESS table is served through TCRdb, limited to in-frame sequences with V and J called. Missing clones are a known gap in these copies; in checked studies unresolved V genes cover under half, and the rest lacks a known reason. The DNA gave D and trimming, while V, J and clone size come from that table. The sample yields 40,000 to 45,000 clones; around 89% were counted once. Clones ranked in the top ten supply 1% of the sample.

The treatment or condition tag for this specimen amounts to: suppressive antiretroviral therapy. As a nonspecific positive control representing the CD4+ T cell repertoire, the cells were stimulated with anti-CD3/anti-CD28 magnetic beads. Responding CD4+ T cells were sorted by upregulation of both CD40 ligand and CD69. HIV-1-infected adults in whom suppressive ART had been started during chronic infection were enrolled as participants. Plasma HIV-1 RNA had been undetectable (below 50 copies/mL) in participants for at least 4 years. To be included, participants needed a CD4+ T cell count above 400 cells/uL and a positive CMV serology. Before stimulation, PBMCs were isolated using density centrifugation and then depleted of CD8+ T cells. Stimulation of CD8-depleted PBMCs was carried out for about 20 hours with anti-CD28/CD49d costimulation, CD40-blocking antibody and enfuvirtide, to prevent new infections. Cell sorting was performed on a Beckman Coulter MoFlo Legacy or XDP sorter, and dead cells were excluded with propidium iodide. Genomic DNA was extracted with the QIAamp DNA Mini Kit for samples above one million cells, otherwise with the Quick-DNA Microprep Kit.

This sample stems from a study of persistence of HIV-infected CD4 T cells (dated by TCRdb to between 2020 and 2021). With regard to the full study: Participants had been on suppressive ART for a median of around eight years. Peripheral blood samples of up to roughly 180 mL were taken at multiple time points, with the exception of a couple of participants who underwent leukapheresis at a single time point. Anti-CD3/anti-CD28 stimulation activated a higher proportion of cells, with a lower memory fraction, than antigen stimulation. CMV- and HIV-1 Gag-responding CD4+ T cells were isolated from ART-treated individuals so that antigen-driven clonal expansion of HIV-1-infected cells could be examined. The clonality of all cells in each sorted population was measured by TCRbeta sequencing, and the clonality of infected cells was measured by proviral sequencing. Cross-participant TCR cluster analysis included under ten participants for CMV and six or seven participants for Gag.

Results the study describes overall, beyond this receptor: Significantly lower TCRbeta richness was observed in CMV- and Gag-responding cells than in anti-CD3/anti-CD28-responding cells, and higher oligoclonality was observed in CMV-responding cells than in CD3/CD28-stimulated and Gag-responding cells. Within the same sorted populations, TCR oligoclonality correlated with proviral oligoclonality. Because the TCR analyses were done in bulk, restricting them to just the rare CMV-responding cells that actually carried HIV-1 proviruses was not possible. Enrichment of degenerate expanded CDR3beta sequences was found in antigen-responding cells, suggesting convergent selection of CD4+ responses to CMV and Gag. Few individuals were included in the study, and only a limited range of antigens was tested.

In the germline V gene, CDR1 corresponds to ENHRY and CDR2 to SYGVKD. Trimming costs V 8 bases and J 3 bases, and their ends lie 16 bases apart. Counted from cysteine to phenylalanine, this CDR3 has 15 amino acids. Just the 45-base CDR3 DNA is kept, in frame starting at base 1. This sequence uses TRBV10-3 and TRBJ1-4, with TRBD1 as a weak D call on 5 bases. The sequence was obtained from an adult man with HIV who was CMV-seropositive. The starting material was CD4+ T cells sorted from PBMCs after roughly 17-hour stimulation, obtained from a patient who received antiretroviral therapy. In light of the paper, this sample's cell subset or site label describes: CD40L+CD69+ CD4 T cells responding to anti-CD3/anti-CD28 beads, representing the overall repertoire. The sequenced DNA: TGTGCCATCTCCGGGACTCCAGGAGCTAATGAAAAACTGTTTTTT. This encodes CAISGTPGANEKLFF.